This T cell receptor (beta chain) was sequenced in a study of T cell changes during pregnancy in multiple sclerosis. The CDR3 is made up of 13 amino acids. With V trimmed by 6 bases and J by 4 bases, 5 bases remained unmatched. The germline CDR1 and CDR2 sequences are MNHEY and SVGAGI. Method: immunoSEQ multiplex PCR; TCRdb's copy keeps in-frame clones and lacks some. The sample includes 70,000 to 100,000 clones, just under 95% seen only once; the top ten take around 4.5%. The chain links TRBV6-5 to TRBJ1-2, with 7 bases aligning to TRBD1. This material consisted of peripheral blood, taken in the first trimester of pregnancy. This receptor was obtained from a female donor with multiple sclerosis, enrolled in a pregnancy study. The CDR3 loop is CASRTGLSYGYTF. The CDR3 coding sequence is TGTGCCAGCAGGACAGGGTTGAGCTATGGCTACACCTTC.